In this sample, the clone carrying this TCR beta chain turned up a few times. Its specificity is not known. V shed 3 bases and J shed 3 bases, with 12 bases lying between them. This CDR3 is built from 14 residues. This specimen belongs to a study of glioma-infiltrating T cells. Study results and limitations: Above-expected tissue-blood divergence occurred in all gliomas, most in low-grade ones. CDR3 overlap between tissue and blood was very small.

TCR alpha and beta CDR3 regions were amplified from RNA using iRepertoire nested multiplex PCR. TCRdb recomputed calls from the multiplex PCR reads with MiXCR, one row per CDR3 protein. In the table there are 95,000 to 150,000 distinct CDR3 sequences, less than 30% of which are singletons. Material for sequencing was glioma tissue, nonneoplastic brain tissue, or PBMCs (not recorded which). V is TRBV12-3 or TRBV12-4 and J is TRBJ2-7; D ambiguous. The sequence was obtained from a human donor with low-grade glioma or glioblastoma, undergoing nonglioma brain surgery, or in good health (not recorded which). CDR3 sequence reads: CASSFRAEFYEQYF. Here the CDR3 DNA reads TGTGCCAGCAGTTTTCGGGCAGAATTCTACGAGCAGTACTTC.